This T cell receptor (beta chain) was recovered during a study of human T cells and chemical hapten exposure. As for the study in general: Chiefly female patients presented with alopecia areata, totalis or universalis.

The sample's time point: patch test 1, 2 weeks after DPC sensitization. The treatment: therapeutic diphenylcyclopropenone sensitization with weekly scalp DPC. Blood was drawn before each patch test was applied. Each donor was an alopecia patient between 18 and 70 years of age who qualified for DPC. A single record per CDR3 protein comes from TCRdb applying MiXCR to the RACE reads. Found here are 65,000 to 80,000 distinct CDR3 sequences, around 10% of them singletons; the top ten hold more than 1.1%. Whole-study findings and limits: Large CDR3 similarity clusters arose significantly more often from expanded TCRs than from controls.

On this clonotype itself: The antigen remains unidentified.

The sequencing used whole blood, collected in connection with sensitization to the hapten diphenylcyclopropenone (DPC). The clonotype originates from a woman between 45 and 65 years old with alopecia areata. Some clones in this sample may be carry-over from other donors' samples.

CDR3 DNA: TGCAGTGCTCCGAGTCTTAGTGGAGCCCCAGATACGCAGTATTTT. It codes for CSAPSLSGAPDTQYF. The chain is built from TRBV20-1 and TRBJ2-3; D is unclear. V lost 5 bases, J lost 4 bases, and 19 bases lay in between. Germline V lookup: CDR1 DFQATT, CDR2 SNEGSKA (reference sequence). The CDR3 covers 15 residues.